This TCR beta chain was sequenced in a study of T cell clonality in common variable immunodeficiency. Overall study results and limits: In common variable immunodeficiency, TCR beta chains reportedly carried fewer deletions and N-nucleotide insertions.

Repertoires were generated with immunoSEQ multiplex PCR, while TCRdb's copy carries only in-frame clones and drops some. In total the sample includes some 50,000 clones, none of them seen once. The CDR3 is 14 residues long. The ends lost 5 bases at V and 5 bases at J; junction bases unmatched: 11. CDR1 and CDR2 from the germline V gene are DFQATT and SNEGSKA (reference sequence). This clone was recorded at least ten times. Its antigen remains unknown. The CDR3 end is not reached by the read, which stops 3 residues before it; the germline J gene fills it in. The source of this sequence is a person aged 18 to 75 in good health. The sample comprised peripheral blood mononuclear cells. The gene calls are TRBV20-1 and TRBJ2-5; TRBD2 matches at 7 bases. Here the CDR3 reads CSAPPTTSWETQYF. The sequenced CDR3 bases are TGCAGTGCTCCCCCAACGACTAGCTGGGAGACC.